This T cell receptor beta chain was obtained from a study of PD-L1 blockade in urothelial cancer. Background on the study: Each patient had 0 to 3 earlier chemotherapy regimens. At 6 weeks and at 3 weeks (second dose) after treatment start, blood was analyzed.

Repertoires were generated with immunoSEQ multiplex PCR, while TCRdb's copy carries only in-frame clones and drops some. The sample lists 100,000 to 150,000 clones, approximately 88% occurring once. V lost 2 bases to trimming and J lost 10 bases, with 7 bases between them. This CDR3 has 11 residues. Germline CDR1 is SGHDT and CDR2 is YYEEEE. Time point described: pretreatment peripheral blood. Patients had urothelial carcinoma that was locally advanced or metastatic. The source material was PBMCs, sampled around atezolizumab (anti-PD-L1) treatment. This receptor was obtained from a man between 45 and 60 years old with urothelial cancer. The gene calls are TRBV5-6 and TRBJ2-1; D not certain. The CDR3, as DNA: TGTGCCAGCAGCTTTAGAGAAGAGCAGTTCTTC. Protein product: CASSFREEQFF. Filled out from reference TRBV5-6 and TRBJ2-1, the complete variable domain reads DAGVTQSPTHLIKTRGQQVTLRCSPKSGHDTVSWYQQALGQGPQFIFQYYEEEERQRGNFPDRFSGHQFPNYSSELNVNALLLGDSALYLCASSFREEQFFGPGTRLTVL.